The 8 T cell receptor beta chains given below trace back to one sample, sequenced in a study of a mutant IDH1 vaccine in newly diagnosed glioma. Sequenced by immunoSEQ multiplex PCR; TCRdb stores in-frame clones only, minus some. Among 92,000 or so clones listed, around 79% were seen once. Time point of the sample: baseline, week 1 (first vaccination visit). Treatment noted: pre-vaccination baseline after standard-of-care therapy. The specimen comprised PBMCs, sampled from a glioma patient treated with radiotherapy, temozolomide or both. These receptors were obtained from a man aged 40-49 years with glioma. Some clones in this sample may be carry-over from other donors' samples.

The genes are TRBV9 and TRBJ1-3, with 8 bases matching TRBD1. Germline V gene lookup returns CDR1 SGDLS and CDR2 YYNGEE. The CDR3 is 15 amino acids. V was clipped by 3 bases and J by 0 bases; unmatched bases: 2. This chain's CDR3 is CASSAGTGSGNTIYF. In nucleotides, the CDR3 is TGTGCCAGCAGCGCCGGGACAGGCTCTGGAAACACCATATATTTT.

This rearrangement joins TRBV2 to TRBJ1-2; a weak D match, TRBD1 (5 bases). V was shortened by 9 bases and J by 4 bases, with 15 bases between the two germline ends. Germline CDR1 reads SNHLY; CDR2 reads FYNNEI. The CDR3 totals 13 residues. The CDR3 is CAREQESAYGYTF. DNA of the CDR3: TGTGCCAGAGAACAGGAATCGGCCTATGGCTACACCTTC.

The J gene is TRBJ2-7, the V gene TRBV2; the match to TRBD1 covers 8 bases. Germline values: CDR1 SNHLY, CDR2 FYNNEI. Trimming cost V 8 bases and J 4 bases; bases outside gene matches: 7. The CDR3 contains 13 residues. DNA for the CDR3: TGTGCCAGCGGCGGGACAGGATGGTACGAGCAGTACTTC. Translation gives CASGGTGWYEQYF. The full variable domain, completed using reference TRBV2 and TRBJ2-7, is EPEVTQTPSHQVTQMGQEVILRCVPISNHLYFYWYRQILGQKVEFLVSFYNNEISEKSEIFDDQFSVERPDGSNFTLKIRSTKLEDSAMYFCASGGTGWYEQYFGPGTRLTVT.

In the case of this clone: The CDR3 carries no conserved terminal phenylalanine or tryptophan, so it likely arises from a read error. The DNA is left out, because the CDR3 cannot be placed on it with certainty; the CDR3 is given as TCRdb lists it. The chain couples TRBV6-1 to TRBJ2-3; the tabulated D call, TRBD2, remains unverified against the DNA. With termini counted, the CDR3 has 12 amino acids. The germline gives CDR1 MNHNS, CDR2 SASEGT. The CDR3 sequence is CASTRGAGAPSL.

This rearrangement joins TRBV30 to TRBJ1-5; D uncertain. V was shortened by 1 base and J by 6 bases, with 10 bases between the two germline ends. The CDR3 is 13 amino acids. From germline, CDR1 is GTSNPN and CDR2 SVGIG (reference sequence). The CDR3 protein is CAWSAREGQPQHF. CDR3 coding DNA: TGTGCCTGGAGTGCACGGGAGGGTCAGCCCCAGCATTTT.

The genes are TRBV19 and TRBJ1-1; perhaps TRBD1 as D (5 bases). This CDR3 has 15 amino acids. CDR1 is LNHDA, CDR2 SQIVND, per germline (reference sequence). V was shortened by 3 bases and J by 0 bases, with 11 bases between the two germline ends. DNA of the CDR3: TGTGCCAGTAGTATGGGGCAGTTCATGAACACTGAAGCTTTCTTT. Translating gives CASSMGQFMNTEAFF.

The chain is built from TRBV30 and TRBJ1-1; D is uncertain. Trimming removed 0 bases from V and 2 bases from J, with 7 bases in between. The CDR3 contains 13 residues. The V gene's germline CDR1 is GTSNPN and CDR2 SVGIG (reference sequence). The CDR3 region has the DNA TGTGCCTGGAGTGTAAACTCCAACACTGAAGCTTTCTTT. Translated, it gives CAWSVNSNTEAFF.

J is TRBJ2-2 and V is TRBV7-6; a weak D match, TRBD2 (5 bases). The V gene lost 5 bases and the J gene lost 4 bases, with 8 bases spanning the gap. This CDR3 contains 13 residues. Germline V CDR1 and CDR2: SGHVS, FNYEAQ. CDR3 residues: CASSGGPTGELFF. CDR3 nucleotide sequence: TGTGCCAGCAGCGGAGGACCCACCGGGGAGCTGTTTTTT.